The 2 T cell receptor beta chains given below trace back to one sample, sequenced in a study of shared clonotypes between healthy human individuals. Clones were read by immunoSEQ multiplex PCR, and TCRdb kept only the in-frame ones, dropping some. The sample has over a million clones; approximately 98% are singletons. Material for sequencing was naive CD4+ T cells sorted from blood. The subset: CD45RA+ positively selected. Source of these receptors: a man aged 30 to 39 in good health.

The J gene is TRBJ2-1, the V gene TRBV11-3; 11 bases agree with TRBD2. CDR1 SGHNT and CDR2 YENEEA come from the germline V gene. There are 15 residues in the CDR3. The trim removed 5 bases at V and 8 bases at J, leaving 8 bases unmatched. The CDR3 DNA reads TGTGCCAGCAGCCCGGGACTAGCGGCTTGGGATGAGCAGTTCTTC. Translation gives CASSPGLAAWDEQFF.

CDR3 region: CASSTREITGELFF. CDR3 nucleotides: TGTGCCAGCAGCACGCGGGAGATTACCGGGGAGCTGTTTTTT. V gene TRBV7-8 combines with J gene TRBJ2-2, with 7 nucleotides matching TRBD2. This CDR3 has 14 residues. V lost 5 bases and J lost 5; bases outside the gene matches: 5. The V gene's germline CDR1 is SGHVS and CDR2 FQNEAQ. The complete variable domain, with remaining parts taken from reference TRBV7-8 and TRBJ2-2, reads GAGVSQSPRYKVAKRGQDVALRCDPISGHVSLFWYQQALGQGPEFLTYFQNEAQLDKSGLPSDRFFAERPEGSVSTLKIQRTQQEDSAVYLCASSTREITGELFFGEGSRLTVL.